A single T cell receptor (beta chain) is shown here with its context. The sample is drawn from a study of blood T cell repertoires in COVID-19. The CDR3 has 12 amino acids. V was clipped by 8 bases and J by 4 bases, with 12 bases between them. Germline CDR1 SNHLY, CDR2 FYNNEI. Measured with immunoSEQ multiplex PCR; TCRdb has only the in-frame clones, and not every one. The data contain over 350,000 clones, around 87% of them seen just once; the ten biggest clones take up around 9.3%. V gene TRBV2 combines with J gene TRBJ2-7; possibly TRBD1 for D (6 bases). The TCR was taken from a woman aged 50 to 65 who had recovered from COVID-19. The sample was PBMCs or T cells enriched from blood (not recorded which). The CDR3 coding sequence is TGTGCCAGCGGACAGTTGTCTTACGAGCAGTACTTC. Protein: CASGQLSYEQYF.